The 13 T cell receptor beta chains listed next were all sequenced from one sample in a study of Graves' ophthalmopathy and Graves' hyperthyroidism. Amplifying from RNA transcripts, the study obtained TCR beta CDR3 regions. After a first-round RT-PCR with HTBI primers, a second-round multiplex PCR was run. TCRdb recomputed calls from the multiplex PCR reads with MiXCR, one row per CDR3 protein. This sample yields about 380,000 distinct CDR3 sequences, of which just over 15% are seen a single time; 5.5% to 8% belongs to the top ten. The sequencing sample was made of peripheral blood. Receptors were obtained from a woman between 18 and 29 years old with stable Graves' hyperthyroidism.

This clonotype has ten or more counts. The CDR3 here is CASSWSYEQYF. The DNA of the CDR3 is TGTGCCAGCAGTTGGTCCTACGAGCAGTACTTC. The chain uses TRBV6-2 or TRBV6-3 and TRBJ2-7, with no clear D. V dropped 4 bases and J dropped 1 base, with 2 bases sitting between them. Germline CDR1 is MNHEY and CDR2 is SVGEGT. The CDR3 sequence is 11 residues long.

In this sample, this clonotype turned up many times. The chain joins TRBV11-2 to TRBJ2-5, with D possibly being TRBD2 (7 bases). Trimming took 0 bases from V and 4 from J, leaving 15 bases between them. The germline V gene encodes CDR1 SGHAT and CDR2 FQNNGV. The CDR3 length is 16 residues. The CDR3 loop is CASSLDAGGRGETQYF. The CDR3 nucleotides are TGTGCCAGCAGCTTAGATGCCGGGGGGCGCGGAGAGACCCAGTACTTC. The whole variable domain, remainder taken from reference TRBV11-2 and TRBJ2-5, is EAGVAQSPRYKIIEKRQSVAFWCNPISGHATLYWYQQILGQGPKLLIQFQNNGVVDDSQLPKDRFSAERLKGVDSTLKIQPAKLEDSAVYLCASSLDAGGRGETQYFGPGTRLLVL.

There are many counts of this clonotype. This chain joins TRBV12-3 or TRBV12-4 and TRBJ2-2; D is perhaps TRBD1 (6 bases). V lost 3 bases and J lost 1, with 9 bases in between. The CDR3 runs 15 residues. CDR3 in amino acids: CASSFGRGNTGELFF. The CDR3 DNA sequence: TGTGCCAGCAGTTTCGGCAGGGGGAACACCGGGGAGCTGTTTTTT.

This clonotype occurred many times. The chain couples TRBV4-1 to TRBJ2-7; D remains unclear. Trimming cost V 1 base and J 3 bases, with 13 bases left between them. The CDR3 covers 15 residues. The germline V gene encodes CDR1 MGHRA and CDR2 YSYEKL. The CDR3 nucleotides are TGCGCCAGCAGCCAAGCAACGGTTTTCGGCTACGAGCAGTACTTC. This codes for CASSQATVFGYEQYF.

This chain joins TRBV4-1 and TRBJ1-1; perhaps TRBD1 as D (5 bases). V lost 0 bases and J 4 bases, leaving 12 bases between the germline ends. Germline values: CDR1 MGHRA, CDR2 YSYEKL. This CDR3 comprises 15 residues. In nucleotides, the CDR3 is TGCGCCAGCAGCCAAGAAGATTGGGGGAGCACTGAAGCTTTCTTT. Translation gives CASSQEDWGSTEAFF.

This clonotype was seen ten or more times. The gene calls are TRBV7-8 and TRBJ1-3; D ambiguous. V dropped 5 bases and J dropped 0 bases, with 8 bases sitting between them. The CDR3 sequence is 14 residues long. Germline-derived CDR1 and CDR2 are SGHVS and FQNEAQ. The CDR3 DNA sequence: TGTGCCAGCAGCACCGACACCTCTGGAAACACCATATATTTT. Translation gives CASSTDTSGNTIYF.

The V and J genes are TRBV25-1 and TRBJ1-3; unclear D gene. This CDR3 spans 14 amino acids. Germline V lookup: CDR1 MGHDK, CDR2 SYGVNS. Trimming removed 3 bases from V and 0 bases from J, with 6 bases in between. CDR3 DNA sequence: TGTGCCAGCAGTGACCCGGACTCTGGAAACACCATATATTTT. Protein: CASSDPDSGNTIYF. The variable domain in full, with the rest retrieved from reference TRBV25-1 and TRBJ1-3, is EADIYQTPRYLVIGTGKKITLECSQTMGHDKMYWYQQDPGMELHLIHYSYGVNSTEKGDLSSESTVSRIRTEHFPLTLESARPSHTSQYLCASSDPDSGNTIYFGEGSWLTVV.

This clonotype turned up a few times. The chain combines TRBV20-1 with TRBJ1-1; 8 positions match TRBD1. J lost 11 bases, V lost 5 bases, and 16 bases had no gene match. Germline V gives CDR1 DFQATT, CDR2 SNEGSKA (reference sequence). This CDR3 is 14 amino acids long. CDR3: CSASEGTGGLLAFF. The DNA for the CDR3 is TGCAGTGCTTCCGAAGGGACAGGCGGTCTATTGGCTTTCTTT.

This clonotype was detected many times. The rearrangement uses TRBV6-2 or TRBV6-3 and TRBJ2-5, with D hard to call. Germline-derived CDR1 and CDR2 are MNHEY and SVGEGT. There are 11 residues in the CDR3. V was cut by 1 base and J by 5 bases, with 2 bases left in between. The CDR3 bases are TGTGCCAGCAGTTACTTCGAGACCCAGTACTTC. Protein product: CASSYFETQYF.

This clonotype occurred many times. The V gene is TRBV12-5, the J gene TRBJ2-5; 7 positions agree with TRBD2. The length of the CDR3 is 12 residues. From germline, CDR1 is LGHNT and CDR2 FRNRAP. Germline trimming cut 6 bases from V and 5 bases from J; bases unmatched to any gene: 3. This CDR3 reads CASGLREETQYF. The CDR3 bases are TGTGCTAGTGGCCTGCGGGAGGAGACCCAGTACTTC.

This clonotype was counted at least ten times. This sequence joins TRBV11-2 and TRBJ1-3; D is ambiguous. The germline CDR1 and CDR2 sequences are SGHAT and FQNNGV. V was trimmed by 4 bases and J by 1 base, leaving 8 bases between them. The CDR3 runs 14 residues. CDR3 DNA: TGTGCCAGCAGCTACACAAATTCTGGAAACACCATATATTTT. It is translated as CASSYTNSGNTIYF.

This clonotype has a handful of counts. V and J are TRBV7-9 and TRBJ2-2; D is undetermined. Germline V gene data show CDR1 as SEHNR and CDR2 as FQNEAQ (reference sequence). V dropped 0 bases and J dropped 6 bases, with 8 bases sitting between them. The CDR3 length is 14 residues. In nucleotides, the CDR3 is TGTGCCAGCAGCTTAGCCAAAGGGCCCGGGGAGCTGTTTTTT. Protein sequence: CASSLAKGPGELFF.

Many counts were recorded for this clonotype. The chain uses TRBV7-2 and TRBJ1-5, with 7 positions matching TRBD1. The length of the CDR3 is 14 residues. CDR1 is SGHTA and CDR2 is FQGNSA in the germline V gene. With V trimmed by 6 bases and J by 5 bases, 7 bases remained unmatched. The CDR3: CASSDRVGDQPQHF. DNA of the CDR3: TGTGCCAGCAGTGACAGGGTTGGGGATCAGCCCCAGCATTTT.